This T cell receptor (beta chain) originates from a study of blood T cell repertoires in COVID-19. At the level of the study: Acute and convalescent COVID-19 specimens originated in the United States, Italy and Spain. From T cells, B-cell-depleted T cells, or PBMCs came the material, which was cDNA or gDNA.

As processed by the authors: Amplified reference gene primers provided the basis for estimating nucleated cell counts. Profiling relied on immunoSEQ multiplex PCR, and the TCRdb table lists in-frame clones only, not all of them. The V and J calls and clone size were taken over from that table, and D and trimming were inferred from the DNA. The table includes about 44,000 clones, over 70% detected once. The trim removed 0 bases at V and 10 bases at J, leaving 3 bases unmatched. The CDR3 is 14 residues long. CDR1 is MNHEY, CDR2 SVGEGT, per germline. The chain joins TRBV6-2 or TRBV6-3 to TRBJ1-6, with TRBD1 matching over 7 bases. This TCR came from a woman between 35 and 50 years old with acute or convalescent COVID-19. The sequencing input was peripheral blood. The CDR3 here is CASSYSRQGSPLHF. CDR3 coding DNA: TGTGCCAGCAGTTACTCGAGACAGGGATCACCCCTCCACTTT.